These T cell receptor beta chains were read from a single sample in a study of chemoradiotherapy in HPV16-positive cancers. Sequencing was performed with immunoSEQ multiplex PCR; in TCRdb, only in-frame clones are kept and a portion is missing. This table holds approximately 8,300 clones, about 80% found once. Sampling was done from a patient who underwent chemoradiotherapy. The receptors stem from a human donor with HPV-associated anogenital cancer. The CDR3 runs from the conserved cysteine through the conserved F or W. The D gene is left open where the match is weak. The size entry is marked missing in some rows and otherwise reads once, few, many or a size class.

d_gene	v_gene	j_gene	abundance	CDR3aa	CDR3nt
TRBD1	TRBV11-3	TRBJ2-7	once	CASSLGTGTPYEQYF	TGTGCCAGCAGCCTTGGGACAGGGACTCCCTACGAGCAGTACTTC
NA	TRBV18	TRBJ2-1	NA	CASSPQRNEQFF	TGTGCCAGCTCACCACAACGAAATGAGCAGTTCTTC
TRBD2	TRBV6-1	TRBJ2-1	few	CASSVPLAADEQFF	TGTGCCAGCAGTGTACCACTAGCGGCCGATGAGCAGTTCTTC
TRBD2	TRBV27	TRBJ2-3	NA	CATRLAGELTDTQYF	TGTGCCACGAGACTAGCGGGGGAGCTCACAGATACGCAGTATTTT
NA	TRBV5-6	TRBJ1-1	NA	CASSLGIAGRAFF	TGTGCCAGCAGCTTGGGAATAGCAGGGCGGGCTTTCTTT
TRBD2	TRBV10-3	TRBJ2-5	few	CAISESFRTSGLETQYF	TGTGCCATCAGTGAGTCGTTTCGGACTAGCGGCCTAGAGACCCAGTACTTC
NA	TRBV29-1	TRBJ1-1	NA	CSASLDTEAFF	TGCAGCGCTTCGTTGGACACTGAAGCTTTCTTT
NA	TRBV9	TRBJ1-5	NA	CASSVGPDQPQHF	TGTGCCAGCAGCGTAGGCCCCGATCAGCCCCAGCATTTT
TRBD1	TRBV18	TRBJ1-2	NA	CASSLPRQGGDGYTF	TGTGCCAGCTCACTTCCACGACAGGGTGGGGATGGCTACACCTTC
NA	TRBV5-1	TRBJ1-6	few	CASSLGPYRVNSSPLHF	TGCGCCAGCAGCTTGGGACCGTACAGGGTTAATAGTTCACCCCTCCACTTT
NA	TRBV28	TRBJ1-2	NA	CASSTHYVNRVASYTF	TGTGCCAGCAGTACCCACTATGTCAACAGAGTGGCCAGCTACACCTTC
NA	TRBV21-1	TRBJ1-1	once	CASSKGGGGLNTEAFF	TGTGCCAGCAGCAAAGGAGGTGGGGGCCTTAACACTGAAGCTTTCTTT
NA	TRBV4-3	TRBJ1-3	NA	CASSQEWGFSGNTIYF	TGCGCCAGCAGCCAAGAGTGGGGTTTCTCCGGAAACACCATATATTTT
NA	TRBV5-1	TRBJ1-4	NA	CASSSYGATNEKLFF	TGCGCCAGCAGTTCATACGGTGCAACTAATGAAAAACTGTTTTTT
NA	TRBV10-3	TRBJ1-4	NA	CAISEGEKLFF	TGTGCCATCAGTGAGGGTGAAAAACTGTTTTTT
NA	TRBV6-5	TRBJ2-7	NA	CASRWTENYEQYF	TGTGCCAGCCGTTGGACCGAAAACTACGAGCAGTACTTC
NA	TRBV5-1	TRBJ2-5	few	CASSLRTPFQETQYF	TGCGCCAGCAGCTTGAGGACACCATTCCAAGAGACCCAGTACTTC
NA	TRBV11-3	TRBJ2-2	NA	CASSLLVGSTGELFF	TGTGCCAGCAGCTTACTAGTGGGGAGCACCGGGGAGCTGTTTTTT
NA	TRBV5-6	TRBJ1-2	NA	CASSLVSFYGYTF	TGTGCCAGCAGCTTGGTCAGTTTCTATGGCTACACCTTC
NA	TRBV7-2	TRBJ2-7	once	CASSLVAEGSGYEQYF	TGTGCCAGCAGCCTAGTGGCGGAGGGTTCGGGGTACGAGCAGTACTTC
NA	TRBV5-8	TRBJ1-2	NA	CASSFQEDYGYTF	TGTGCCAGCAGCTTCCAGGAAGACTATGGCTACACCTTC
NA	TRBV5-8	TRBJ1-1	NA	CASSLVAERAFF	TGTGCCAGCAGCTTGGTGGCGGAGAGAGCTTTCTTT
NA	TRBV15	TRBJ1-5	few	CATSRGDWGNQPQHF	TGTGCCACCAGCAGAGGGGATTGGGGCAATCAGCCCCAGCATTTT
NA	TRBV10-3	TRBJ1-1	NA	CAISESWGINTEAFF	TGTGCCATCAGTGAGTCGTGGGGTATAAACACTGAAGCTTTCTTT
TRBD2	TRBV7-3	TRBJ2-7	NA	CASSLTAGVGEQYF	TGTGCCAGCAGCCTTACCGCGGGGGTTGGCGAGCAGTACTTC
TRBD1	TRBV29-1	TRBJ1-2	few	CSAGGTGYGYTF	TGCAGCGCTGGAGGGACAGGGTATGGCTACACCTTC
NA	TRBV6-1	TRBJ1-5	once	CASSEPGSYSNQPQHF	TGTGCCAGCAGTGAACCCGGGTCATATAGCAATCAGCCCCAGCATTTT
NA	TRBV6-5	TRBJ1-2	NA	CASSKTVFYGYTF	TGTGCCAGCAGCAAGACAGTTTTTTATGGCTACACCTTC
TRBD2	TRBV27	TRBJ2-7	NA	CASSLSTSGYYEQYF	TGTGCCAGCAGTTTATCCACTAGCGGATACTACGAGCAGTACTTC
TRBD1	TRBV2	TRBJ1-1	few	CASSPGGWTEAFF	TGTGCCAGCAGCCCAGGGGGATGGACTGAAGCTTTCTTT
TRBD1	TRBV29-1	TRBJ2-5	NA	CSAATGNRETQYF	TGCAGCGCCGCGACAGGGAATCGAGAGACCCAGTACTTC
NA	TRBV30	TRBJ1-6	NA	CAWGRSSYNSPLHF	TGTGCCTGGGGACGGAGCTCCTATAATTCACCCCTCCACTTT
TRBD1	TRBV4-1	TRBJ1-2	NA	CASSRPGQANYGYTF	TGCGCCAGCAGCCGACCGGGACAGGCTAACTATGGCTACACCTTC
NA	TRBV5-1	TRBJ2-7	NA	CASSLGADSYEQYF	TGCGCCAGCAGCTTGGGGGCTGATTCCTACGAGCAGTACTTC
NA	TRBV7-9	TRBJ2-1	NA	CASSFDEQFF	TGTGCCAGCAGCTTTGATGAGCAGTTCTTC
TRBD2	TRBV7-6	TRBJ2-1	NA	CASSPEAGTSGGAYNEQFF	TGTGCCAGCAGCCCCGAAGCCGGGACTAGCGGGGGGGCTTACAATGAGCAGTTCTTC
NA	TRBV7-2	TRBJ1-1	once	CASSLEGLRNTEAFF	TGTGCCAGCAGCTTAGAAGGCCTCCGGAACACTGAAGCTTTCTTT
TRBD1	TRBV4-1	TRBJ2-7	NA	CASSGSRDRDHEQYF	TGCGCCAGCAGCGGCTCCCGGGACAGGGACCACGAGCAGTACTTC
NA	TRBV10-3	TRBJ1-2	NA	CAITADRTYIHGYTF	TGTGCCATCACCGCCGACAGGACTTATATCCATGGCTACACCTTC
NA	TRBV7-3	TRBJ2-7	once	CASSLNGFDYEQYF	TGTGCCAGCAGCTTAAACGGGTTTGACTACGAGCAGTACTTC
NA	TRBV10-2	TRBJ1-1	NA	CASSEYTEAFF	TGCGCCAGCAGTGAGTATACTGAAGCTTTCTTT